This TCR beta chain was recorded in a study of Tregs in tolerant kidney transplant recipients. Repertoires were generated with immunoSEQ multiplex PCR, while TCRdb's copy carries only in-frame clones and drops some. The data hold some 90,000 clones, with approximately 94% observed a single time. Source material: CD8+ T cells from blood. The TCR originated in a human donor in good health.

The CDR3 spells CSVEESSRIDTQYF. Written as DNA, the CDR3 is TGCAGCGTTGAAGAATCCTCTCGGATAGATACGCAGTATTTT. The J gene is TRBJ2-3, the V gene TRBV29-1; D not resolved. Trimming took 0 bases from V and 5 from J, leaving 12 bases between them. This CDR3 region has 14 residues. In germline, CDR1 is SQVTM, CDR2 ANQGSEA.